This T cell receptor (beta chain) was sequenced for a study of blood T cells in healthy people across ages. From germline, CDR1 is DFQATT and CDR2 SNEGSKA (reference sequence). This CDR3 is 15 amino acids long. It was with a sample-barcoded 5' primer and a J-beta primer mix that a second PCR of roughly 7 to 11 cycles was run. A template-switch adaptor containing 12 random nucleotides labeled each cDNA molecule. Each CDR3 protein is one row after TCRdb ran MiXCR on the 5' RACE reads. The sample lists roughly 1.5 million distinct CDR3 sequences; 35% to 45% were seen once. Points on this clonotype: Sequence at one end of the junction differs from germline and may be a read error.

The chain uses TRBV20-1 and TRBJ2-7, with D perhaps assigned TRBD1 or TRBD2 (6 bases each). This clonotype was sampled from a woman between 18 and 29 years old in good health. Sample: blood. CDR3 sequence: CSVRDEFGGYYEQYF. As DNA, the CDR3 is TGCAGTGTTAGAGATGAGTTCGGGGGCTACTACGAGCAGTACTTC.